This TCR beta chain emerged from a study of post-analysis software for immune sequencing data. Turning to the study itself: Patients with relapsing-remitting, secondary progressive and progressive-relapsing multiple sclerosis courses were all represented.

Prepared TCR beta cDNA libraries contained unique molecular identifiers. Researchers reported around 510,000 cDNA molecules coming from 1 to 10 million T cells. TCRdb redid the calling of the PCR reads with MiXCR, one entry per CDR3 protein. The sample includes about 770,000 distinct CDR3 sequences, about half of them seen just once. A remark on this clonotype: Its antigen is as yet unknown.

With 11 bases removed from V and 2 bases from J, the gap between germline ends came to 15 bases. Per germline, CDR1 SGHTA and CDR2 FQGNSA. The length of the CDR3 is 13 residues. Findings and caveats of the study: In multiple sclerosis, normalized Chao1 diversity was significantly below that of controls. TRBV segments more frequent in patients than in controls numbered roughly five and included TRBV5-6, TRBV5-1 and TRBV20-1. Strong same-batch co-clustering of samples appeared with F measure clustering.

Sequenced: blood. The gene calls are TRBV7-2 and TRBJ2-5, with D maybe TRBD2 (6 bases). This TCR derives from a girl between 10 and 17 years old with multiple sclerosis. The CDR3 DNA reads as TGTGCCGGAGGGGCGGAGACGCAAGAGACCCAGTACTTC. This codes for CAGGAETQETQYF.